A selection of T cell receptor beta chains follows, all from one sample in a study of beta chain features in type 1 diabetes. Libraries were prepared by immunoSEQ multiplex PCR; TCRdb keeps only in-frame clonotypes and omits some of them. The sample comprises about half a million clones, 25% to 35% of which are singletons, and around 0.065% rests with the top ten. Sequencing used naive CD4+ T cells from blood. These receptors all stem from a man between 18 and 29 years old in good health. CDR3s include the opening cysteine and the closing phenylalanine or tryptophan. A D gene is named only where the DNA matches it firmly. Not all rows give a size; the values are once, few, many and, for expanded clones, a class.

.,TRBJ2-7,.,TRBV4-2,CASSQDPLSNEQYF,TGTGCCAGCAGCCAAGATCCCCTGAGTAACGAGCAGTACTTC
.,TRBJ2-1,few,TRBV18,CASSPSRDDEQFF,TGTGCCAGCTCACCGTCCAGGGACGATGAGCAGTTCTTC
TRBD1,TRBJ2-7,.,TRBV30,CAWSVPRGREQYF,TGTGCCTGGAGTGTACCGAGGGGGCGAGAGCAGTACTTC
.,TRBJ2-7,.,TRBV4-1,CASSQGLPSYEQYF,TGCGCCAGCAGCCAGGGGCTACCATCCTACGAGCAGTACTTC
TRBD1,TRBJ2-1,few,TRBV5-4,CASAPTRQGYNEQFF,TGTGCCAGCGCCCCAACTAGACAGGGCTACAATGAGCAGTTCTTC
.,TRBJ1-2,.,TRBV6-5,CASSYSAGPQKGGYTF,TGTGCCAGCAGTTACTCCGCGGGACCGCAGAAAGGGGGCTACACCTTC
.,TRBJ2-1,few,TRBV7-2,CASSARQFYNEQFF,TGTGCCAGCAGCGCCCGACAATTCTACAATGAGCAGTTCTTC
TRBD1,TRBJ2-5,few,TRBV2,CASSPTGVRETQYF,TGTGCCAGCAGTCCGACAGGGGTTAGGGAGACCCAGTACTTC
TRBD2,TRBJ2-3,.,TRBV2,CASMEREATDTQYF,TGTGCCAGCATGGAGCGGGAGGCCACAGATACGCAGTATTTT
.,TRBJ1-1,.,TRBV2,CASSERLFTEAFF,TGTGCCAGCAGTGAAAGGCTGTTCACTGAAGCTTTCTTT
.,TRBJ2-7,few,TRBV7-9,CASSQTRGTHEQYF,TGTGCCAGCAGCCAAACGAGGGGGACCCACGAGCAGTACTTC
TRBD2,TRBJ2-1,.,TRBV9,CASSVYGGRAGMGSYNEQFF,TGTGCCAGCAGCGTGTACGGCGGGAGGGCCGGTATGGGCTCCTACAATGAGCAGTTCTTC
.,TRBJ1-2,.,TRBV4-3,CASSQDRSNYGYTF,TGCGCCAGCAGCCAAGACAGGAGTAACTATGGCTACACCTTC
.,TRBJ1-4,few,TRBV13,CASSFSQEKLFF,TGTGCCAGCAGCTTCAGCCAAGAAAAACTGTTTTTT
TRBD1,TRBJ2-7,.,TRBV2,CASRWTGPSYEQYF,TGTGCCAGCAGGTGGACAGGGCCCTCCTACGAGCAGTACTTC
.,TRBJ2-1,.,TRBV4-1,CASSQPRGRNEQFF,TGCGCCAGCAGCCAACCCAGGGGTAGGAATGAGCAGTTCTTC
TRBD2,TRBJ2-3,.,TRBV4-2,CASSQRLAGDGGDTQYF,TGTGCCAGCAGCCAACGACTAGCGGGAGACGGAGGAGATACGCAGTATTTT
TRBD1,TRBJ2-3,few,TRBV2,CASSRIRGQETDTQYF,TGTGCCAGCAGTAGAATTCGGGGACAGGAGACAGATACGCAGTATTTT
TRBD1,TRBJ2-7,.,TRBV28,CASSRTDRGYEQYF,TGTGCCAGCAGTCGCACAGACAGGGGATACGAGCAGTACTTC
.,TRBJ2-7,few,TRBV7-2,CASSLVGSSYEQYF,TGTGCCAGCAGCTTAGTAGGGAGCTCCTACGAGCAGTACTTC
.,TRBJ2-1,few,TRBV28,CASSAVYSYNEQFF,TGTGCCAGCTCTGCAGTATATTCCTACAATGAGCAGTTCTTC
TRBD2,TRBJ2-3,few,TRBV4-3,CASSLRGVYTADTQYF,TGCGCCAGCAGCCTTCGGGGGGTGTACACGGCAGATACGCAGTATTTT